The rows below give T cell receptor beta chains drawn from one sample of a study of cytomegalovirus exposure and HLA in healthy donors. Libraries were prepared by immunoSEQ multiplex PCR; TCRdb keeps only in-frame clonotypes and omits some of them. In the table there are fewer than 200,000 clones, 90% to 97% of which are singletons. The material sequenced was PBMCs. All receptors derive from a woman aged 18-29 years in good health and CMV-seronegative. CDR3s leave out the opening cysteine and the closing phenylalanine or tryptophan. Fields, in order: V gene, J gene, CDR3 protein.

>TRBV6-1|TRBJ1-2
ASSPETANYGYT
>TRBV9|TRBJ1-1
ASSTGLYTEAF
>TRBV15|TRBJ1-4
ATRGDSPNEKLF
>TRBV4-3|TRBJ2-6
ASSPQGQGTTGANVLT
>TRBV2|TRBJ2-7
ASRNAGAVYEQY
>TRBV7-6|TRBJ2-7
ASSPRKVYEQY
>TRBV7-3|TRBJ2-6
ASSLRGQVESGANVLT
>TRBV6-1|TRBJ2-3
ASSEATGSSTDTQY
>TRBV5-4|TRBJ1-2
ASSLAPGTDYYGYT
>TRBV7-3|TRBJ1-5
ASSLGGWSPQH
>TRBV5-1|TRBJ1-6
ASSLFGGDTDSPLH
>TRBV27|TRBJ1-1
ASSSGLNTEAF
>TRBV2|TRBJ2-5
AGKASGGQETQY
>TRBV7-9|TRBJ2-7
ASSARGGRTYEQY
>TRBV5-1|TRBJ1-1
ASSRAVQVNTEAF
>TRBV4-2|TRBJ1-2
ASSSKGPQGISGYT
>TRBV4-2|TRBJ1-2
ASSQTGHYGYT
>TRBV5-4|TRBJ1-1
ASSLGQHHTNTEAF
>TRBV18|TRBJ2-5
ASSPQGETQY
>TRBV27|TRBJ1-2
ASSWTGGSYGYT
>TRBV5-5|TRBJ2-7
ASTKGHTSYEQY
>TRBV9|TRBJ2-1
ASSLAGVGYNEQF
>TRBV5-1|TRBJ2-7
ASSFSRFTGFGEQY
>TRBV18|TRBJ2-4
ASSTGYGQNIQY
>TRBV5-6|TRBJ1-2
ASSNGPWRGKEP
>TRBV30|TRBJ2-1
AWDKIGTSGPHNEQF
>TRBV11-2|TRBJ2-3
ASSSRGGRPDTQY
>TRBV4-1|TRBJ2-5
ASSQGTRTGGRQETQY
>TRBV21-1|TRBJ1-2
ASSKDRTGQGTNGYT
>TRBV7-3|TRBJ2-1
ASSLTTSGGDNEQF
>TRBV7-9|TRBJ2-7
ASSLVGLHEQY
>TRBV10-3|TRBJ2-5
AISERVGSSGDQETQY
>TRBV5-1|TRBJ2-7
ASSLGLAGGRDEQY
>TRBV18|TRBJ2-6
ASSPEIRNSGANVLT
>TRBV14|TRBJ1-1
ASSPRTGWDTEAF
>TRBV2|TRBJ2-1
ASSGPGYEQF
>TRBV9|TRBJ2-3
ASSGGADTQY
>TRBV19|TRBJ2-3
ASSNRDYSTDTQY
>TRBV5-1|TRBJ1-2
ASSPTGGNYGYT
>TRBV6-5|TRBJ1-5
ASSPSRKSQPQH
>TRBV7-2|TRBJ2-7
ASSRTGVYEQY
>TRBV2|TRBJ2-5
ASIGKAVLQETQY
>TRBV6-1|TRBJ2-7
ASSVEGYEQY
>TRBV5-1|TRBJ2-1
ASSPAAGTSGGVQF
>TRBV9|TRBJ2-2
ASSVGGGTGELF
>TRBV2|TRBJ1-2
ASRLRDFYT
>TRBV6-6|TRBJ1-1
ASSYSGGINTEAF
>TRBV6-5|TRBJ1-2
ASWRGQHYGYT
>TRBV18|TRBJ1-4
ASSPGPASEKLF
>TRBV7-6|TRBJ2-7
ASSETGVGSYEQY
>TRBV6-5|TRBJ2-7
ATVGGTTYEQY
>TRBV5-6|TRBJ2-2
ASSSTGNTGELF
>TRBV19|TRBJ1-4
ASRPDSRDEKLF
>TRBV5-1|TRBJ2-7
ASSWGDPPEYEQY